The 21 T cell receptor beta chains given below trace back to one sample, sequenced in a study of T cells in Graves' hyperthyroidism and ophthalmopathy. RNA transcripts gave rise to amplified TCR beta CDR3 regions. TCR CDR3 underwent first-round RT-PCR with the HTBI primer set. MiXCR was run by TCRdb on the multiplex PCR reads, yielding one entry per CDR3 protein. The table has about 580,000 distinct CDR3 sequences, about 14% seen once. The sequenced sample was blood. All receptors come from a woman younger than 45 with Graves' hyperthyroidism that later progressed to Graves' ophthalmopathy.

The table lists this clonotype with many counts. The chain has TRBV20-1 and TRBJ2-1; D tentatively fits TRBD1 or TRBD2 (5 bases each). Germline assignment: CDR1 DFQATT and CDR2 SNEGSKA (reference sequence). V gave up 1 base and J gave up 2 bases, with 15 bases separating them. The CDR3 totals 16 residues. CDR3 in DNA: TGCAGTGCTAGAGGGAATAGCCGGGACGCCTACAATGAGCAGTTCTTC. Residues: CSARGNSRDAYNEQFF.

This clonotype was counted ten times or more. V usage is TRBV9 and J usage is TRBJ2-7; D gene unclear. Trimming cost V 3 bases and J 6 bases, with 7 bases left between them. The CDR3 spans 11 residues. CDR1 SGDLS and CDR2 YYNGEE come from the germline V gene. The CDR3 protein is CASSAGSEQYF. CDR3 coding DNA: TGTGCCAGCAGCGCTGGTTCCGAGCAGTACTTC.

This clonotype was observed at least ten times. The chain joins TRBV3-1 to TRBJ2-1, with 7 bases fitting TRBD2. Per germline, CDR1 LGHDT and CDR2 YNNKEL (reference sequence). V was clipped by 1 base and J by 12 bases; unmatched bases: 9. This CDR3 spans 14 amino acids. CDR3: CASSQGLEASGQFF. The CDR3, as DNA: TGTGCCAGCAGCCAAGGGTTGGAAGCTAGCGGGCAGTTCTTC.

The chain combines TRBV10-2 with TRBJ2-7, with 16 bases fitting TRBD2. Germline V gene sequence: CDR1 WSHSY, CDR2 SAAADI. The trim removed 5 bases at V and 9 bases at J, leaving 4 bases unmatched. This CDR3 contains 14 residues. CDR3 sequence (DNA): TGCGCCAGCAGTCCGGGACTAGCGGGAGGGAGGCAGTACTTC. It encodes CASSPGLAGGRQYF.

This clonotype appeared many times. This sequence joins TRBV14 and TRBJ2-1; D possibly corresponds to TRBD1 (6 bases). Between the trimmed V and J ends, which lost 0 bases and 5 bases, there was a span of 11 bases. Germline V gene lookup returns CDR1 SGHDN and CDR2 FVKESK. The CDR3 spans 15 residues. CDR3 residues: CASSQELRGNNEQFF. CDR3 coding DNA: TGTGCCAGCAGCCAAGAGTTGAGGGGGAACAATGAGCAGTTCTTC.

This clonotype occurred many times. The V gene is TRBV25-1, the J gene TRBJ2-3, with D tentatively TRBD1 (5 bases). Germline assignment: CDR1 MGHDK and CDR2 SYGVNS. The CDR3 extends over 14 amino acids. V was shortened by 4 bases and J by 4 bases, with 12 bases between the two germline ends. CDR3 sequence reads: CASSAGIGPDTQYF. The DNA for the CDR3 is TGTGCCAGCAGTGCAGGGATCGGCCCAGATACGCAGTATTTT.

The chain employs TRBV27 and TRBJ2-1; perhaps TRBD1 as D (6 bases). Germline V lookup: CDR1 MNHEY, CDR2 SMNVEV (reference sequence). There are 14 residues in the CDR3. The ends were cut back, 2 bases at V and 9 bases at J, with 14 bases in the middle. The CDR3 coding sequence is TGTGCCAGCAGTTTAACGGACAGTTGGGGTGAGCAGTTCTTC. Amino acids: CASSLTDSWGEQFF.

This clonotype was observed at least ten times. The rearrangement uses TRBV28 and TRBJ2-1; D uncertain. This CDR3 is built from 17 residues. Between the trimmed V and J ends, which lost 7 bases and 2 bases, there was a span of 21 bases. From germline, CDR1 is MDHEN and CDR2 SYDVKM. CDR3 nucleotides: TGTGCCAGCAACTATCCCCCGGGCAGGTCCACCTACAATGAGCAGTTCTTC. It codes for CASNYPPGRSTYNEQFF.

This clonotype was observed at least ten times. The chain employs TRBV2 and TRBJ2-1; D is perhaps TRBD2 (6 bases). Trimming took off 2 bases at V and 5 bases at J, with 10 bases between the two ends. Per germline, CDR1 SNHLY and CDR2 FYNNEI. The CDR3 has 14 residues. CDR3 sequence (DNA): TGTGCCAGCAGTGAATGGACTACAGACAATGAGCAGTTCTTC. Translated: CASSEWTTDNEQFF. Complete variable domain (other parts from reference TRBV2 and TRBJ2-1): EPEVTQTPSHQVTQMGQEVILRCVPISNHLYFYWYRQILGQKVEFLVSFYNNEISEKSEIFDDQFSVERPDGSNFTLKIRSTKLEDSAMYFCASSEWTTDNEQFFGPGTRLTVL.

This clonotype was seen repeatedly, ten times or more. The chain recombines TRBV7-2 with TRBJ2-5, with D perhaps TRBD2 (5 bases). This CDR3 has 12 residues. Per germline, CDR1 SGHTA and CDR2 FQGNSA. With 1 base removed from V and 6 bases from J, the gap between germline ends came to 6 bases. The CDR3 is CASSLERQTQYF. DNA of the CDR3: TGTGCCAGCAGCTTAGAGCGGCAGACCCAGTACTTC.

There are many counts of this clonotype. The chain carries TRBV28 and TRBJ2-7; D is possibly TRBD2 (5 bases). This CDR3 comprises 16 residues. V lost 9 bases, J lost 0 bases, and 21 bases lay in between. From germline, CDR1 is MDHEN and CDR2 SYDVKM. For the CDR3, the DNA is TGTGCCAGTAACACGCTTCGTACTAGGGACTCCTACGAGCAGTACTTC. Translation gives CASNTLRTRDSYEQYF.

This clonotype has a count of ten or more. The rearrangement joins TRBV28 to TRBJ2-7; 7 nucleotides agree with TRBD1. CDR1 and CDR2 from the germline V gene are MDHEN and SYDVKM. Unmatched junction bases numbered 0, after V lost 5 bases and J lost 5 bases. The CDR3 runs to 11 residues. The CDR3 sequence: CASSDRDEQYF. Here the CDR3 DNA reads TGTGCCAGCAGTGACAGGGACGAGCAGTACTTC.

This clonotype came up many times. The V gene is TRBV2, the J gene TRBJ2-3; tentatively, D is TRBD1 (6 bases). CDR3 size: 13 residues. V was cut by 7 bases and J by 2 bases, with 10 bases left in between. In germline, CDR1 is SNHLY, CDR2 FYNNEI. The CDR3: CASIRDTTDTQYF. As DNA, the CDR3 is TGTGCCAGCATCAGGGACACCACAGATACGCAGTATTTT.

V usage is TRBV20-1 and J usage is TRBJ2-5; TRBD2 is a possible D gene (6 bases). The V end lost 6 bases, the J end lost 5 bases, and 13 bases lay between the germline ends. The germline V gene has CDR1 DFQATT and CDR2 SNEGSKA (reference sequence). The CDR3 contains 12 residues. The CDR3 reads CSAAEAGETQYF. The CDR3 bases are TGCAGTGCAGCAGAGGCGGGGGAGACCCAGTACTTC.

This clonotype was detected many times. The rearrangement joins TRBV28 to TRBJ1-2; 7 nucleotides agree with TRBD1. Per germline, CDR1 MDHEN and CDR2 SYDVKM. CDR3 size: 14 residues. V shed 3 bases, J shed 4 bases, and the junction held 5 bases outside the gene matches. As DNA, the CDR3 is TGTGCCAGCAGTTTGAGGGACAGCCTCTATGGCTACACCTTC. Translating it yields CASSLRDSLYGYTF.

This clonotype came up a few times. V and J are TRBV10-3 and TRBJ2-1; either TRBD1 or TRBD2 may supply D (6 bases each). The CDR3 length is 11 residues. Trimming left V 8 bases short and J 9 bases short, with 11 bases between. CDR1 is ENHRY, CDR2 SYGVKD, per germline. In nucleotides, the CDR3 is TGTGCCATCGGAGGGGGTAGTGAGCAGTTCTTC. Amino acid sequence: CAIGGGSEQFF.

Of note for this clonotype: A much larger clone lies one base from this, so it may be a read error. The CDR3 protein is CAWRAGGAGNTIYF. The CDR3, as DNA: TGTGCCTGGCGCGCCGGGGGGGCTGGAAACACCATATATTTT. The chain combines TRBV30 with TRBJ1-3, with D maybe TRBD1 (5 bases). Deletions cut 5 bases from V and 2 bases from J, with 13 bases between. Germline-derived CDR1 and CDR2 are GTSNPN and SVGIG (reference sequence). The CDR3 length is 14 residues.

This clonotype was found a few times. The V and J genes are TRBV11-2 and TRBJ2-7, with a possible D match to TRBD2 (6 bases). Germline V CDR1 and CDR2: SGHAT, FQNNGV. This CDR3 comprises 15 residues. V was pared by 3 bases and J by 5 bases, with 17 bases between. This chain's CDR3 is CASSLVLARNHEQYF. The CDR3, as DNA: TGTGCCAGCAGCTTGGTCCTAGCGAGAAATCACGAGCAGTACTTC.

The table lists this clonotype with many counts. The gene calls are TRBV24-1 and TRBJ2-5; D perhaps matches TRBD1 (7 bases). Germline V gives CDR1 KGHDR, CDR2 SFDVKD. V shed 7 bases and J shed 5 bases, with 19 bases lying between them. This CDR3 comprises 15 residues. This CDR3 reads CATREGDRRMETQYF. For the CDR3, the DNA is TGTGCCACCAGGGAGGGGGACAGAAGAATGGAGACCCAGTACTTC.

This clonotype has at least ten counts. The chain employs TRBV29-1 and TRBJ2-7; 10 positions match TRBD2. CDR1 SQVTM and CDR2 ANQGSEA come from the germline V gene. The CDR3 contains 14 residues. The junction had 1 base not matched to a gene; V was cut back by 2 bases and J by 0 bases. This CDR3 reads CSVETSGDSYEQYF. The CDR3 bases are TGCAGCGTTGAAACTAGCGGGGACTCCTACGAGCAGTACTTC.

The table lists this clonotype with many counts. The rearrangement links TRBV5-6 to TRBJ2-1, with 7 bases aligning to TRBD2. V trimming: 3 bases; J trimming: 8 bases; junction bases outside the gene matches: 17. The CDR3 is 17 residues long. CDR1 is SGHDT and CDR2 is YYEEEE in the germline V gene. In DNA, the CDR3 is TGTGCCAGCAGCTGGGGAATCTGGGGGAGGGATTTCGATGAGCAGTTCTTC. Translation gives CASSWGIWGRDFDEQFF.